What follows describes a single T cell receptor beta chain. Its antigen is as yet unknown. Read data end 3 residues before the CDR3 end; the end is taken from the germline J gene. Aged about 8 to 65 years, CVID subjects averaged about 40 years old. The data derive from a study of T cell clonality in common variable immunodeficiency. The study's findings and limits: Common variable immunodeficiency TCR beta sequences reportedly had fewer deletions and N-nucleotide insertions.

CDR3 length: 17 amino acids. V trimming: 2 bases; J trimming: 1 base; junction bases outside the gene matches: 8. Germline V CDR1 and CDR2: MNHNS, SASEGT. The assay was immunoSEQ multiplex PCR, and TCRdb's table has in-frame clones only and misses some. The sample has 15,000 to 20,000 clones, none seen only once; the top ten hold about 2.5%. This sequence was found in a human donor with common variable immunodeficiency. The sequenced material came from peripheral blood mononuclear cells. J is TRBJ1-1 and V is TRBV6-1, with 9 positions matching TRBD1. The CDR3 region is CASSERGDRAGNTEAFF. The CDR3 bases that were read are TGTGCCAGCAGTGAACGGGGGGACAGGGCAGGGAACACTGAA.